The present T cell receptor beta chain was sequenced within a study of response to subunit inactivated influenza vaccine. This clonotype occurred many times. There are 14 residues in the CDR3. J lost 3 bases, V lost 9 bases, and 6 bases had no gene match. The germline V gene has CDR1 SGHRS and CDR2 YFSETQ. TCRdb processed the RT-PCR reads anew with MiXCR; each CDR3 protein has one entry. The repertoire holds around 570,000 distinct CDR3 sequences, with around 11% as singletons. The same data also went into a second study, on T cells expressing NK-cell markers. That paper notes: Scientists made TCR beta cDNA using 5'RACE template switching with UMIs.

The specimen comprised PBMCs from blood, sampled on the day of vaccination. V usage is TRBV5-1 and J usage is TRBJ2-3; 11 nucleotides agree with TRBD2. This TCR was sampled from a man over 45 who received an inactivated influenza vaccine. In DNA, the CDR3 is TGCGCCACTGCCGGGACTAGCGGAACAGATACGCAGTATTTT. Translation: CATAGTSGTDTQYF.